There are many counts of the clone carrying this TCR beta chain. What it binds is unknown. This sample was included in a study of neurological immune-mediated disorders. The study's findings and limits: It was HTLV-1-associated myelopathy that showed the most TCR clonal expansion, while multiple sclerosis showed the least, falling below healthy controls.

The CDR3 sequence is 18 residues long. Germline V CDR1 and CDR2: MNHNY, SVGAGI (reference sequence). The V segment lost 4 bases and the J segment 0 bases; nucleotides outside the gene matches: 12. TCRdb reprocessed the 5' RACE reads with MiXCR, giving one entry per CDR3 protein. This sample carries under 40,000 distinct CDR3 sequences, less than 8.5% of them seen once, and the ten largest clones take roughly 4.3%. The receptor's source is a woman aged 35 to 49 in good health. Sequencing was done on a sample of PBMCs. This sequence joins TRBV6-6 and TRBJ2-3; TRBD2 matches at 8 bases. The CDR3: CASSWGLVYTPSTDTQYF. CDR3 nucleotides: TGTGCCAGCAGTTGGGGACTAGTGTACACTCCAAGCACAGATACGCAGTATTTT.